Shown below are 27 T cell receptor beta chains from a single sample sequenced in a study of CD8 T cells in Susac syndrome. Random hexamers were used to reverse transcribe an amount of roughly 0.5 to 1 ug RNA. Each CDR3 protein gets one entry after TCRdb re-called the immunoSEQ multiplex PCR reads with MiXCR. The sample has over 150,000 distinct CDR3 sequences; roughly 95% are singletons. The source material was CD4+ T cells from PBMCs. These receptors all stem from a human donor with Susac syndrome.

The chain has TRBV15 and TRBJ2-6; D is unresolved. Trimming cost V 2 bases and J 0 bases, with 5 bases left between them. The CDR3 covers 15 residues. CDR1 LNHNV and CDR2 YYDKDF come from the germline V gene (reference sequence). This CDR3 is CATSRRTSGANVLTF. The CDR3 DNA reads TGTGCCACCAGCAGACGGACCTCTGGGGCCAACGTCCTGACTTTC.

CDR3 protein: CASSIQGSSYNEQFF. DNA of the CDR3: TGTGCCAGCAGCATCCAGGGGAGCTCCTACAATGAGCAGTTCTTC. The chain uses TRBV7-8 and TRBJ2-1, with D tentatively TRBD1 (6 bases). CDR3 size: 15 residues. Trimming removed 5 bases at V and 0 bases at J, with 11 bases between. Germline lookup yields CDR1 SGHVS and CDR2 FQNEAQ.

This clonotype was seen just once. The V call is TRBV19, the J call TRBJ1-5, with 9 bases aligning to TRBD1. This CDR3 has 14 amino acids. Germline V CDR1 and CDR2: LNHDA, SQIVND (reference sequence). Trimming cost V 6 bases and J 6 bases; bases outside gene matches: 6. CDR3 protein: CASSGTGNGQPQHF. CDR3 bases: TGTGCCAGTAGCGGGACAGGGAACGGTCAGCCCCAGCATTTT.

This chain links TRBV12-3 or TRBV12-4 with TRBJ2-5; D is undetermined. V was cut by 8 bases and J by 5 bases, with 9 bases left in between. CDR3 length: 11 amino acids. As DNA, the CDR3 is TGTGCCAGCGGGAAGGTGGAGACCCAGTACTTC. Its translation: CASGKVETQYF.

This sequence joins TRBV6-2 or TRBV6-3 and TRBJ2-5, with no clear D. The CDR3 consists of 11 residues. The V end was cut by 5 bases, the J end by 0 bases, with 1 base between. The V gene's germline CDR1 is MNHEY and CDR2 SVGEGT. The CDR3 reads CASSHQETQYF. DNA for the CDR3: TGTGCCAGCAGTCACCAAGAGACCCAGTACTTC.

The chain employs TRBV7-3 and TRBJ1-1; D uncertain. This CDR3 has 13 residues. V was pared by 6 bases and J by 1 base, with 9 bases between. Per the germline V gene, CDR1 is SGHTA and CDR2 is FQGTGA. CDR3 loop: CASSRQENTEAFF. The CDR3 DNA follows: TGTGCCAGCAGTCGCCAAGAGAACACTGAAGCTTTCTTT.

The CDR3, as DNA: TGCAGCGTTGAAGATCGGAGCTGGGACGGAACCGGGGAGCTGTTTTTT. The encoded protein is CSVEDRSWDGTGELFF. The J gene is TRBJ2-2, the V gene TRBV29-1; D may correspond to TRBD1 or TRBD2 (5 bases each). V lost 0 bases and J lost 5, with 16 bases in between. The CDR3 runs to 16 residues. CDR1 and CDR2 from the germline V gene are SQVTM and ANQGSEA.

This chain uses TRBV7-3 with TRBJ2-2, with a weak D call TRBD1 (5 bases). The V end was cut by 5 bases, the J end by 3 bases, with 13 bases between. This CDR3 is 15 amino acids long. Germline CDR1 and CDR2: SGHTA and FQGTGA. The CDR3 nucleotides read TGTGCCAGCAGCCTTACTCTAGGGGACACCGGGGAGCTGTTTTTT. This codes for CASSLTLGDTGELFF.

The V call is TRBV6-2 or TRBV6-3, the J call TRBJ2-7, with a possible D match to TRBD1 (6 bases). With 4 bases removed from V and 5 bases from J, the gap between germline ends came to 12 bases. CDR1 is MNHEY and CDR2 is SVGEGT in the germline V gene. This CDR3 is 13 amino acids long. This CDR3 reads CASSLARGNEQYF. CDR3 nucleotides: TGTGCCAGCAGTTTGGCCAGGGGAAACGAGCAGTACTTC.

The chain carries TRBV29-1 and TRBJ2-5; D is unclear. CDR3 size: 14 residues. Trimming took 0 bases from V and 2 from J, leaving 10 bases between them. From germline, CDR1 is SQVTM and CDR2 ANQGSEA. The CDR3 coding sequence is TGCAGCGTTGAAGATCGGGCCGGGCAAGAGACCCAGTACTTC. Amino acids: CSVEDRAGQETQYF.

This chain links TRBV4-1 with TRBJ1-6, with D tentatively TRBD1 (5 bases). The V end was cut by 1 base, the J end by 9 bases, with 13 bases between. Germline CDR1 reads MGHRA; CDR2 reads YSYEKL. This CDR3 is built from 15 residues. The CDR3 DNA sequence: TGCGCCAGCAGCCAAGTCGAGCAGGGAAGTTCACCCCTCCACTTT. Translated: CASSQVEQGSSPLHF.

The chain combines TRBV6-5 with TRBJ1-2, with 7 bases fitting TRBD1. This CDR3 region has 16 residues. Germline values: CDR1 MNHEY, CDR2 SVGAGI. V gave up 4 bases and J gave up 1 base; unmatched junction bases: 9. Here the CDR3 reads CASSSLGGRINYGYTF. The CDR3 coding sequence is TGTGCCAGCAGTTCCTTAGGGGGCCGAATTAACTATGGCTACACCTTC.

The chain has TRBV20-1 and TRBJ2-7; D possibly matches TRBD1 or TRBD2 (5 bases each). Germline-derived CDR1 and CDR2 are DFQATT and SNEGSKA (reference sequence). The CDR3 totals 14 residues. V shed 6 bases and J shed 0 bases, with 15 bases lying between them. The CDR3 sequence: CSAAGTQSSYEQYF. CDR3 DNA: TGCAGTGCGGCCGGGACCCAGAGCTCCTACGAGCAGTACTTC.

This clonotype was counted a single time. The V gene is TRBV11-2, the J gene TRBJ2-1; TRBD2 is a possible D gene (6 bases). Trimming removed 5 bases from V and 4 bases from J, with 12 bases in between. Germline CDR1 is SGHAT and CDR2 is FQNNGV. This CDR3 region has 14 residues. In DNA, the CDR3 is TGTGCCAGCAGCCACCGGGACTCGTACAATGAGCAGTTCTTC. It codes for CASSHRDSYNEQFF. The full variable domain, rest sourced from reference TRBV11-2 and TRBJ2-1, is EAGVAQSPRYKIIEKRQSVAFWCNPISGHATLYWYQQILGQGPKLLIQFQNNGVVDDSQLPKDRFSAERLKGVDSTLKIQPAKLEDSAVYLCASSHRDSYNEQFFGPGTRLTVL.

This chain uses TRBV18 with TRBJ2-3; D is uncertain. The CDR3 contains 13 residues. Germline lookup yields CDR1 KGHSH and CDR2 LQKENI. Trimming left V 8 bases short and J 4 bases short, with 13 bases between. DNA for the CDR3: TGTGCCAGCGCGCAATCTAGGGCAGATACGCAGTATTTT. Translating it yields CASAQSRADTQYF.

The rearrangement uses TRBV6-2 or TRBV6-3 and TRBJ2-1; D perhaps matches TRBD2 (5 bases). The CDR3 contains 11 residues. Germline V gene data show CDR1 as MNHEY and CDR2 as SVGEGT. Trimming took 2 bases from V and 9 from J, leaving 5 bases between them. CDR3 nucleotide sequence: TGTGCCAGCAGTTACGGGAGTGAGCAGTTCTTC. Amino acids: CASSYGSEQFF.

The chain employs TRBV3-1 and TRBJ2-1; 7 nucleotides match TRBD1. The trim removed 5 bases at V and 5 bases at J, leaving 6 bases unmatched. The CDR3 has 14 amino acids. From germline, CDR1 is LGHDT and CDR2 YNNKEL (reference sequence). CDR3 in amino acids: CASSFRDRNNEQFF. CDR3 in DNA: TGTGCCAGCAGCTTCCGGGACAGAAACAATGAGCAGTTCTTC.

This chain connects TRBV5-1 to TRBJ2-5; tentative D call: TRBD1 (6 bases). Germline CDR1 SGHRS, CDR2 YFSETQ. V was trimmed by 0 bases and J by 5 bases, leaving 11 bases between them. The CDR3 extends over 14 amino acids. CDR3: CASSLVTGLETQYF. CDR3 bases: TGCGCCAGCAGCTTGGTCACAGGGCTGGAGACCCAGTACTTC. Full variable domain (rest looked up from reference TRBV5-1 and TRBJ2-5): KAGVTQTPRYLIKTRGQQVTLSCSPISGHRSVSWYQQTPGQGLQFLFEYFSETQRNKGNFPGRFSGRQFSNSRSEMNVSTLELGDSALYLCASSLVTGLETQYFGPGTRLLVL.

This sequence joins TRBV9 and TRBJ1-6, with 10 bases matching TRBD1. Germline CDR1 and CDR2: SGDLS and YYNGEE. V shed 0 bases and J 6 bases; nucleotides not matched to a gene: 0. The CDR3 contains 15 residues. The CDR3 coding sequence is TGTGCCAGCAGCGTAGGGACAGGGGGTAATTCACCCCTCCACTTT. Encoded protein: CASSVGTGGNSPLHF. Looking up the rest from reference TRBV9 and TRBJ1-6 gives the full variable domain: DSGVTQTPKHLITATGQRVTLRCSPRSGDLSVYWYQQSLDQGLQFLIQYYNGEERAKGNILERFSAQQFPDLHSELNLSSLELGDSALYFCASSVGTGGNSPLHFGNGTRLTVT.

The J gene is TRBJ2-7, the V gene TRBV5-1, with 8 bases matching TRBD1. From germline, CDR1 is SGHRS and CDR2 YFSETQ. The ends lost 4 bases at V and 3 bases at J; junction bases unmatched: 3. The CDR3 runs 13 residues. The CDR3 here is CASSIDRGYEQYF. DNA of the CDR3: TGCGCCAGCAGCATAGACAGGGGCTACGAGCAGTACTTC.

The chain uses TRBV2 and TRBJ2-5; D gene uncertain. CDR1 and CDR2 from the germline V gene are SNHLY and FYNNEI. The V end was cut by 1 base, the J end by 7 bases, with 1 base between. This CDR3 is built from 10 residues. The CDR3 here is CASSEGTQYF. The CDR3 DNA sequence: TGTGCCAGCAGTGAAGGGACCCAGTACTTC.

This clonotype showed up just once. This chain links TRBV5-1 with TRBJ2-1, with D unclear. V dropped 0 bases and J dropped 4 bases, with 5 bases sitting between them. This CDR3 is built from 13 residues. The germline V gene encodes CDR1 SGHRS and CDR2 YFSETQ. In DNA form, the CDR3 reads TGCGCCAGCAGCTTGGAGGCGTACAATGAGCAGTTCTTC. It specifies CASSLEAYNEQFF.

The V gene is TRBV7-9, the J gene TRBJ2-1, with 14 bases that match TRBD2. The CDR3 length is 16 residues. From germline, CDR1 is SEHNR and CDR2 FQNEAQ (reference sequence). Trimming removed 0 bases from V and 15 bases from J; junction bases left unmatched: 10. This CDR3 is CASSLASGLAGGSVFF. The DNA for the CDR3 is TGTGCCAGCAGCTTAGCATCAGGACTAGCGGGAGGAAGTGTGTTCTTC.

CDR3 protein: CASSSTIVQETQYF. The DNA of the CDR3 is TGTGCCAGCAGTTCCACAATTGTCCAAGAGACCCAGTACTTC. The chain combines TRBV12-3 or TRBV12-4 with TRBJ2-5; no definite D call. Between the trimmed V and J ends, which lost 4 bases and 1 base, there was a span of 10 bases. This CDR3 has 14 residues.

The chain recombines TRBV15 with TRBJ2-1; D ambiguous. From germline, CDR1 is LNHNV and CDR2 YYDKDF (reference sequence). V lost 0 bases to trimming and J lost 4 bases, with 10 bases between them. The CDR3 loop spans 15 amino acids. CDR3 sequence (DNA): TGTGCCACCAGCAGAGAGTTCTCCTCATACAATGAGCAGTTCTTC. Amino acids: CATSREFSSYNEQFF.

The V call is TRBV27, the J call TRBJ1-2, with 12 bases aligning to TRBD1. Trimming cost V 5 bases and J 8 bases; bases outside gene matches: 9. Germline CDR1 and CDR2: MNHEY and SMNVEV (reference sequence). The CDR3 runs 15 residues. CDR3 sequence: CASSTPRDRGRGYTF. The CDR3 DNA reads TGTGCCAGCAGTACCCCGCGGGACAGGGGGCGAGGCTACACCTTC.

The chain combines TRBV20-1 with TRBJ2-5, with 11 bases matching TRBD2. V lost 3 bases to trimming and J lost 2 bases; unmatched junction nucleotides: 8. Germline V gene lookup returns CDR1 DFQATT and CDR2 SNEGSKA (reference sequence). This CDR3 is 16 amino acids long. CDR3 residues: CSASPQLAGVQETQYF. The CDR3 DNA reads as TGCAGTGCTAGTCCACAACTAGCGGGGGTTCAAGAGACCCAGTACTTC.